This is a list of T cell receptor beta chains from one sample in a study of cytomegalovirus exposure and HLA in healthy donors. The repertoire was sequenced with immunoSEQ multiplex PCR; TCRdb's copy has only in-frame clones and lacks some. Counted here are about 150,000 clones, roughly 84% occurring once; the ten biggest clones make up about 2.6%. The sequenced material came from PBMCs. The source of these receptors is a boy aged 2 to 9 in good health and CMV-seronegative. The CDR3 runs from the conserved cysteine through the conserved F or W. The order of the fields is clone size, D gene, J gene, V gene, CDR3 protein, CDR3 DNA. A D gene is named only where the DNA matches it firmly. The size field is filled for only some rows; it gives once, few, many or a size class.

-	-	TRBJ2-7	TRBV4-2	CASSQPRERSYEQYF	TGTGCCAGCAGCCAGCCCAGGGAACGCTCCTACGAGCAGTACTTC
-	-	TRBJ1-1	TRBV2	CASSEVGQGLITPEAFF	TGTGCCAGCAGTGAAGTAGGTCAGGGACTCATAACACCTGAAGCTTTCTTT
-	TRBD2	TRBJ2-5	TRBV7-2	CASSELRGLAGVIQTQYF	TGTGCCAGCAGTGAGTTGAGGGGTCTAGCGGGAGTTATCCAGACCCAGTACTTC
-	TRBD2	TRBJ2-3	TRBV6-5	CASRDLAGERDTQYF	TGTGCCAGCAGGGATCTCGCGGGGGAGAGGGATACGCAGTATTTT
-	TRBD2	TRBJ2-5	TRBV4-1	CASSQVPGLAGDLETQYF	TGCGCCAGCAGCCAGGTCCCGGGACTAGCGGGAGACCTGGAGACCCAGTACTTC
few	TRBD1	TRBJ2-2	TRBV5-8	CASSKEQGAGELFF	TGTGCCAGCAGCAAAGAACAGGGGGCGGGGGAGCTGTTTTTT
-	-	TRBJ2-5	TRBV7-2	CASSITADGGETQYF	TGTGCCAGCAGCATAACGGCCGACGGGGGAGAGACCCAGTACTTC
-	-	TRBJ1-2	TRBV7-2	CASSLGTRSSSYGYTF	TGTGCCAGCAGCTTAGGTACCAGATCCTCTAGCTATGGCTACACCTTC
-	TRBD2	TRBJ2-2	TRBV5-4	CASSPNGGASATGELFF	TGTGCCAGCAGCCCCAACGGGGGGGCGTCGGCCACCGGGGAGCTGTTTTTT
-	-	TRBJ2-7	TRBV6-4	CASSMFQDSYEQYF	TGTGCCAGCAGTATGTTTCAGGACTCCTACGAGCAGTACTTC
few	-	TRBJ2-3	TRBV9	CASSQTVGTGSTDTQYF	TGTGCCAGCAGCCAAACAGTGGGGACTGGGAGCACAGATACGCAGTATTTT